This TCR beta chain was documented in a study of blood T cell repertoires in COVID-19. Assay used: immunoSEQ multiplex PCR; TCRdb lists only in-frame clones, some missing. The sample has about 300,000 clones, approximately 89% seen once. The germline V gene has CDR1 MGHRA and CDR2 YSYEKL. The CDR3 contains 18 residues. V was clipped by 0 bases and J by 4 bases; unmatched bases: 13. The receptor's source is a woman between 25 and 40 years old who had recovered from COVID-19. The sample comprised peripheral blood. V is TRBV4-1 and J is TRBJ1-2; 8 nucleotides agree with TRBD1. The CDR3 region has the DNA TGCGCCAGCAGCCAAGATGCAGGTGGACAGGGAAAGGGCTATGGCTACACCTTC. Its protein product is CASSQDAGGQGKGYGYTF.